Detailed here is one T cell receptor (beta chain). Its antigen remains undetermined. Base-call qualities are not available, and no considerably larger clone is one nucleotide away. Each collaborating institution followed its own protocols to collect whole blood in K2EDTA tubes. For TCRbeta analysis, collaborator samples were shipped as frozen whole blood, as isolated PBMCs, or as DNA extracted from either sample type. This sample was taken from a study of blood T cell repertoires in COVID-19 (dated by TCRdb to 2020 to 2021). Study-level background: The collaborator samples originated in the United States, Italy and Spain and spanned the acute and convalescent phases of COVID-19. The repertoires were released in a freely available public database intended as a resource for research on the immune response to SARS-CoV-2. Subjects who had been exposed to COVID-19, were actively infected with it, or had recovered from it provided the deeply sampled blood TCRbeta repertoires that made up the dataset. Nearly every sample came with metadata listing a de-identified subject ID, COVID-19 status, age in years and sex. The material from the prospective study consisted of cDNA or gDNA derived from T cells, B-cell-depleted T cells, or PBMCs. HLA class I and class II types, where available, came from metadata supplied by the sample provider rather than from assay-based typing. Samples came from the ongoing ImmuneRACE study (first 160 participants) plus 1,254 subjects from 6 global collaborators. General study outcomes and caveats: Clinical and demographic metadata were provided uncurated, with the amount varying by source and participant.

Reading from cysteine to phenylalanine, the CDR3 counts 12 amino acids. Left in the record is the CDR3 DNA by itself, 36 bases read in frame from the first base. V sheds 3 bases and J sheds 2 bases, leaving 6 bases between their ends. For CDR1 and CDR2, the germline V gene lists SGHRS and YFSETQ. The immunoSEQ Assay, a bias-controlled multiplex PCR, was used to amplify TCRbeta CDR3 regions from genomic DNA. The paper's processing steps were these. Nucleated cell counts per sample were estimated from amplification of reference gene primers within the assay. To quantify the absolute abundance of each unique TCRbeta CDR3 rearrangement, sequence reads were collapsed and filtered. For each sample, productive Simpson clonality was calculated by taking the square root of Simpson's diversity index across productive rearrangements. In TCRdb, the immuneACCESS table is reduced to in-frame sequences with V and J assigned. These tables do not hold every clone; where another copy was compared, an unresolved V gene accounts for under half, and the others remain unexplained. V and J calls and clone size are given by that table; D and trimming were obtained from the DNA. The sample data list around 160,000 clones, and roughly 85% of these were observed just once. Roughly 7.8% of the sample lies in the top ten.

The source material was peripheral blood. This receptor was taken from a man in his 60s with acute or convalescent COVID-19. The rearrangement joined TRBV5-1 to TRBJ2-7; no confident D gene assignment can be made. The sequenced DNA is TGCGCCAGCAGCTCACAAACCTACGAGCAGTACTTC. The encoded protein is CASSSQTYEQYF.